These 26 T cell receptor beta chains were sequenced from one sample in a study of cytomegalovirus exposure and HLA in healthy donors. Amplification used 60 Vbeta primers and 13 Jbeta primers. Sequencing was performed with immunoSEQ multiplex PCR; in TCRdb, only in-frame clones are kept and a portion is missing. This table has 150,000 to 200,000 clones, 75% to 90% appearing once. Input material: PBMCs. The receptors here all came from a woman between 18 and 29 years old in good health and CMV-seronegative.

With regard to this clone: An end of the junction differs from the germline gene, which may be a read error. The rearrangement joins TRBV9 to TRBJ2-2; 8 bases map to TRBD2. The CDR3 spans 19 residues. Germline lookup yields CDR1 SGDLS and CDR2 YYNGEE. The CDR3 nucleotides are TGTGCCGGCAGCGTAGAAAGTCCGGGGGGGCGTTTCCTTACCGGGGAGCTGTTTTTT. It is translated as CAGSVESPGGRFLTGELFF.

This chain connects TRBV11-2 to TRBJ2-5; TRBD2 might be the D (6 bases). Trimming took off 5 bases at V and 5 bases at J, with 21 bases between the two ends. The CDR3 runs to 16 residues. Germline values: CDR1 SGHAT, CDR2 FQNNGV. The CDR3 loop is CASSHNLLATGETQYF. For the CDR3, the DNA is TGTGCCAGCAGCCACAACTTACTAGCAACCGGGGAGACCCAGTACTTC.

In DNA form, the CDR3 reads TGTGCCAGCTCACCACTACGGGGGACGACAGATACGCAGTATTTT. Translated: CASSPLRGTTDTQYF. V is TRBV18 and J is TRBJ2-3; TRBD2 is a possible D gene (6 bases). Trimming left V 1 base short and J 3 bases short, with 11 bases between. The germline gives CDR1 KGHSH, CDR2 LQKENI. The length of the CDR3 is 15 residues.

For this clone: A read error may produce the germline difference seen at one junction end. V gene TRBV30 combines with J gene TRBJ2-6; 7 nucleotides align to TRBD2. Germline V lookup: CDR1 GTSNPN, CDR2 SVGIG (reference sequence). The CDR3 sequence is 20 residues long. For the CDR3, the DNA is TGTGCCTGGAGTGTAGGCCCTTTGCAGGGAGGGGTGAGTGGGGCCAACGGCCTGACTTTC. Its translation: CAWSVGPLQGGVSGANGLTF.

V and J are TRBV5-4 and TRBJ2-7; TRBD2 matches at 10 bases. This CDR3 has 15 residues. Germline CDR1 is SGHNT and CDR2 is YYREEE (reference sequence). J lost 4 bases, V lost 2 bases, and 6 bases had no gene match. DNA of the CDR3: TGTGCCAGCAGCTTAAGGAGCGGGGGGGATTACGAGCAGTACTTC. This encodes CASSLRSGGDYEQYF.

The chain recombines TRBV7-9 with TRBJ2-7, with 9 bases matching TRBD1. Germline V gives CDR1 SEHNR, CDR2 FQNEAQ (reference sequence). The CDR3 covers 14 residues. J was trimmed by 3 bases and V by 5 bases; bases with no gene match: 5. CDR3 DNA: TGTGCCAGCAGCGGGGGACAGGGTTACTACGAGCAGTACTTC. This codes for CASSGGQGYYEQYF.

This sequence joins TRBV19 and TRBJ2-6; a weak D match, TRBD2 (5 bases). V shed 4 bases and J shed 0 bases, with 7 bases lying between them. Germline V gene lookup returns CDR1 LNHDA and CDR2 SQIVND (reference sequence). This CDR3 spans 15 amino acids. The CDR3 sequence is CASSNGGSGANVLTF. The CDR3 DNA reads TGTGCCAGTAGTAACGGAGGCTCTGGGGCCAACGTCCTGACTTTC.

A few counts support this clone. The chain joins TRBV6-1 to TRBJ2-7, with 7 bases aligning to TRBD2. This CDR3 is built from 15 residues. J was trimmed by 0 bases and V by 3 bases; bases with no gene match: 5. CDR1 MNHNS and CDR2 SASEGT come from the germline V gene. The CDR3 sequence is CASSETGGSSYEQYF. The CDR3 nucleotides are TGTGCCAGCAGTGAGACCGGGGGGAGCTCCTACGAGCAGTACTTC.

The chain links TRBV7-9 to TRBJ1-3; D might be TRBD1 (6 bases). The CDR3 sequence is 15 residues long. Trimming shortened V by 6 bases and J by 3 bases, and 15 bases separated the two germline ends. Germline CDR1 and CDR2: SEHNR and FQNEAQ (reference sequence). This CDR3 reads CASSPTGTNGNTIYF. In DNA, the CDR3 is TGTGCCAGCAGTCCCACAGGGACTAATGGAAACACCATATATTTT.

V usage is TRBV19 and J usage is TRBJ2-7, with D maybe TRBD2 (6 bases). The CDR3 length is 15 residues. V shed 5 bases and J shed 0 bases, with 14 bases lying between them. Germline-derived CDR1 and CDR2 are LNHDA and SQIVND (reference sequence). CDR3 in amino acids: CASSAGRSSSYEQYF. CDR3 nucleotides: TGTGCCAGTAGTGCGGGACGCAGTAGCTCCTACGAGCAGTACTTC.

V usage is TRBV5-5 and J usage is TRBJ2-2; TRBD2 matches at 14 bases. Germline-derived CDR1 and CDR2 are SGHKS and YYEKEE (reference sequence). The V gene end was trimmed by 3 bases and the J gene end by 8 bases; junction bases not matched to a gene: 9. This CDR3 is built from 17 residues. The CDR3 DNA reads TGTGCCAGCAGCTCCGCCGGACTAGCGGGGGGTGTGGGGGAGCTGTTTTTT. Its protein is CASSSAGLAGGVGELFF.

This clone was recorded once. This sequence joins TRBV28 and TRBJ1-1; no clear D. With 2 bases removed from V and 3 bases from J, the gap between germline ends came to 19 bases. CDR1 and CDR2 from the germline V gene are MDHEN and SYDVKM. The CDR3 spans 17 residues. The DNA for the CDR3 is TGTGCCAGCAGTTTAAATTCCCGGTTTGGAGGACACACTGAAGCTTTCTTT. It yields the protein CASSLNSRFGGHTEAFF.

The chain combines TRBV6-5 with TRBJ2-1; the match to TRBD1 covers 7 bases. CDR1 is MNHEY and CDR2 is SVGAGI in the germline V gene. The CDR3 totals 15 residues. V lost 2 bases and J lost 5; bases outside the gene matches: 6. The CDR3 protein is CASSYLGQENNEQFF. In DNA, the CDR3 is TGTGCCAGCAGTTACCTAGGACAGGAGAACAATGAGCAGTTCTTC.

This sequence joins TRBV7-9 and TRBJ1-3; D possibly corresponds to TRBD1 (6 bases). The germline CDR1 and CDR2 sequences are SEHNR and FQNEAQ (reference sequence). The CDR3 runs 14 residues. V was shortened by 5 bases and J by 0 bases, with 8 bases between the two germline ends. The CDR3 reads CASSGGPSGNTIYF. The CDR3 DNA follows: TGTGCCAGCAGCGGGGGCCCCTCTGGAAACACCATATATTTT.

This chain joins TRBV27 and TRBJ2-3; D unclear. The CDR3 sequence is 13 residues long. V was shortened by 3 bases and J by 4 bases, with 8 bases between the two germline ends. Germline assignment: CDR1 MNHEY and CDR2 SMNVEV (reference sequence). The CDR3 is CASSFRQSDTQYF. CDR3 DNA sequence: TGTGCCAGCAGTTTTAGACAATCAGATACGCAGTATTTT.

The sample holds one count of this clone. V usage is TRBV5-6 and J usage is TRBJ2-7; 8 bases map to TRBD2. The CDR3 length is 17 residues. Unmatched junction bases numbered 11, after V lost 1 base and J lost 2 bases. In germline, CDR1 is SGHDT, CDR2 YYEEEE. The CDR3 here is CASSLYVRGERTYEQYF. CDR3 sequence (DNA): TGTGCCAGCAGCTTGTACGTGCGGGGGGAGAGGACCTACGAGCAGTACTTC.

The chain couples TRBV13 to TRBJ1-1; D is possibly TRBD1 (5 bases). The V end was cut by 8 bases, the J end by 4 bases, with 17 bases between. The CDR3 is 14 residues long. Germline values: CDR1 PRHDT, CDR2 FYEKMQ (reference sequence). In DNA, the CDR3 is TGTGCCAGCGGTTCCGACGGGGGGAGCACTGAAGCTTTCTTT. This codes for CASGSDGGSTEAFF.

J is TRBJ1-2 and V is TRBV18, with 8 nucleotides matching TRBD1. Germline V lookup: CDR1 KGHSH, CDR2 LQKENI. The CDR3 length is 15 residues. Trimming at V came to 4 bases and at J to 5 bases, leaving 9 bases not matched to a gene. The CDR3 nucleotides are TGTGCCAGCTCACTGACAGGGGCGACCTCGTATGGCTACACCTTC. Residues: CASSLTGATSYGYTF.

This chain uses TRBV6-1 with TRBJ1-6, with D maybe TRBD1 (6 bases). Germline V lookup: CDR1 MNHNS, CDR2 SASEGT. V lost 6 bases and J lost 5, with 14 bases in between. The CDR3 is 15 residues long. This chain's CDR3 is CASRETQGNNSPLHF. The CDR3 DNA follows: TGTGCCAGCAGAGAGACACAGGGAAATAATTCACCCCTCCACTTT.

The genes are TRBV6-5 and TRBJ1-6; weak D call: TRBD1 (5 bases). V lost 0 bases, J lost 7 bases, and 7 bases lay in between. The CDR3 sequence is 14 residues long. The V gene's germline CDR1 is MNHEY and CDR2 SVGAGI. CDR3 sequence: CASSYSGGNSPLHF. CDR3 sequence (DNA): TGTGCCAGCAGTTACTCGGGGGGAAATTCACCCCTCCACTTT.

This clone was found a few times. The gene calls are TRBV6-5 and TRBJ2-7; TRBD1 is a possible D gene (5 bases). The CDR3 totals 14 residues. Germline V gene lookup returns CDR1 MNHEY and CDR2 SVGAGI. V was trimmed by 2 bases and J by 3 bases, leaving 11 bases between them. CDR3 region: CASSYQGPRYEQYF. CDR3 coding DNA: TGTGCCAGCAGTTACCAGGGTCCTCGCTACGAGCAGTACTTC.

The chain uses TRBV30 and TRBJ2-3; TRBD2 matches 8 bases. The CDR3 runs 16 residues. Germline CDR1 reads GTSNPN; CDR2 reads SVGIG (reference sequence). After removal of 3 bases from V and 4 bases from J, the junction contained 12 bases not matched to a gene. The DNA of the CDR3 is TGTGCCTGGAGCCTCTCGGGACTAGGGAAGTCAGATACGCAGTATTTT. It specifies CAWSLSGLGKSDTQYF.

About this clone: The junction and the germline gene differ at one end; a read error may be behind it. The chain carries TRBV10-3 and TRBJ2-6, with D perhaps matching TRBD2 (7 bases). Per the germline V gene, CDR1 is ENHRY and CDR2 is SYGVKD. CDR3 length: 15 amino acids. The CDR3 reads CAIGRGASGANGLTF. CDR3 nucleotides: TGTGCCATCGGTCGGGGGGCCTCCGGGGCCAACGGCCTGACTTTC.

This clone was picked up a small number of times. The chain employs TRBV19 and TRBJ1-1, with a possible D match to TRBD1 (6 bases). Per the germline V gene, CDR1 is LNHDA and CDR2 is SQIVND (reference sequence). The germline V and J ends were trimmed by 9 bases and 6 bases, with 8 bases remaining between them. The CDR3 length is 10 residues. The CDR3 sequence is CASGQPEAFF. CDR3 DNA sequence: TGTGCCAGCGGACAGCCTGAAGCTTTCTTT.

This clone was recorded only once. J is TRBJ1-1 and V is TRBV19; maybe TRBD1 (6 bases). Germline CDR1 LNHDA, CDR2 SQIVND (reference sequence). Between the trimmed V and J ends, which lost 5 bases and 5 bases, there was a span of 12 bases. The CDR3 totals 13 residues. The CDR3, as DNA: TGTGCCAGTAGTGCTAACAGGGATACTGAAGCTTTCTTT. Translation gives CASSANRDTEAFF.

CDR3: CASSERAGLKSEAFF. The CDR3 DNA reads as TGTGCCAGCAGTGAAAGGGCAGGGCTTAAGTCTGAAGCTTTCTTT. This chain uses TRBV2 with TRBJ1-1; perhaps TRBD1 as D (5 bases). Germline CDR1 SNHLY, CDR2 FYNNEI. The CDR3 is made up of 15 amino acids. Trimming removed 2 bases at V and 6 bases at J, with 16 bases between.